The entry below describes one T cell receptor beta chain. No antigen is known for it. The sample originates from a study of OX40 agonist ivuxolimab in advanced cancers. Looking at the study overall: Three dose-escalation patients had partial responses: one with hepatocellular carcinoma and two with cutaneous melanoma.

The protocol was immunoSEQ multiplex PCR, while the TCRdb copy is restricted to in-frame clones and leaves out a portion. The table shows roughly 80,000 clones, with more than 80% occurring only once. Broader study findings: Partial responders at 0.1-3.0 mg/kg had among the lowest clonal expansion.

The V end lost 3 bases, the J end lost 2 bases, and 13 bases lay between the germline ends. Germline CDR1 is SNHLY and CDR2 is FYNNEI. The CDR3 runs to 15 residues. Here the sequenced sample was CD4+ or CD8+ T cells sorted from blood, taken in a trial of the OX40 agonist ivuxolimab. The chain is built from TRBV2 and TRBJ2-5; D might be TRBD2 (6 bases). The clonotype comes from an adult with an advanced solid tumor such as melanoma, head and neck, liver or kidney cancer. The CDR3 loop reads CASSEGGLLQETQYF. The CDR3, as DNA: TGTGCCAGCAGTGAGGGGGGACTCCTTCAAGAGACCCAGTACTTC.